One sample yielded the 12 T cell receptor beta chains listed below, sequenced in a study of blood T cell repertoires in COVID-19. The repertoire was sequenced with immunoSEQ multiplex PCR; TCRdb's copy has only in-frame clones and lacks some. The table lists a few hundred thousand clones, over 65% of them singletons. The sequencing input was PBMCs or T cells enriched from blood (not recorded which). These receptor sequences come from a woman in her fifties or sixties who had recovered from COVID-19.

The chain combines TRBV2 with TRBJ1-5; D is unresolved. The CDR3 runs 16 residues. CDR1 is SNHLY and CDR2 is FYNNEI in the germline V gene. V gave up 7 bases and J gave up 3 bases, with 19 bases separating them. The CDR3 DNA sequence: TGTGCCAGCACCGGCCCGGGTACCCACCTCAATCAGCCCCAGCATTTT. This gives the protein CASTGPGTHLNQPQHF.

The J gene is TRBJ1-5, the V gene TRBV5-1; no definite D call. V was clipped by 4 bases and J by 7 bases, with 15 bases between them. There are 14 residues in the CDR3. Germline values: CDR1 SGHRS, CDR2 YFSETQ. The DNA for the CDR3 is TGCGCCAGCAGCCTGAGGCGGGGAACCCAGCCCCAGCATTTT. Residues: CASSLRRGTQPQHF.

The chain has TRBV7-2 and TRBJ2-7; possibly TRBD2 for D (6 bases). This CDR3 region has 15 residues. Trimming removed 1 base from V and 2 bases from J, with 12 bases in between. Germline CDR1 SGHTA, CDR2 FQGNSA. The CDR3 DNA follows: TGTGCCAGCAGCTTAGGTACGGGGACTGCCTACGAGCAGTACTTC. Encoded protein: CASSLGTGTAYEQYF.

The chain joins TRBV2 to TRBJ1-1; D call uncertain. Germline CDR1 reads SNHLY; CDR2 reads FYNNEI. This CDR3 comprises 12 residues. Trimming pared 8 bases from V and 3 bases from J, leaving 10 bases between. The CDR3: CASGAEYTEAFF. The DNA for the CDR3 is TGTGCCAGCGGAGCGGAGTACACTGAAGCTTTCTTT.

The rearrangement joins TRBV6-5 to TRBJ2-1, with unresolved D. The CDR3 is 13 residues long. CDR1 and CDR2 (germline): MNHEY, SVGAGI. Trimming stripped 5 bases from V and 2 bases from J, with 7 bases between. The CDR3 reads CASSRGPYNEQFF. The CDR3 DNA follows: TGTGCCAGCAGTCGCGGCCCCTACAATGAGCAGTTCTTC.

The CDR3 loop is CASSYGQGDGYTF. In DNA form, the CDR3 reads TGTGCCAGCAGTTACGGACAGGGGGATGGCTACACCTTC. The V gene is TRBV6-2 or TRBV6-3, the J gene TRBJ1-2, with TRBD1 identical over 10 bases. The CDR3 sequence is 13 residues long. Germline V gene sequence: CDR1 MNHEY, CDR2 SVGEGT. The V and J ends lost 2 bases and 6 bases, in that order; junction bases with no gene match: 0.

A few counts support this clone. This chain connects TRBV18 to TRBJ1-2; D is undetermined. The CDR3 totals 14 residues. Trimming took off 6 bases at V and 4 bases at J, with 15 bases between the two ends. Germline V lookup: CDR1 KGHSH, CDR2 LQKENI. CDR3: CASSPGRDPYGYTF. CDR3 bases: TGTGCCAGCTCGCCTGGGAGGGATCCCTATGGCTACACCTTC.

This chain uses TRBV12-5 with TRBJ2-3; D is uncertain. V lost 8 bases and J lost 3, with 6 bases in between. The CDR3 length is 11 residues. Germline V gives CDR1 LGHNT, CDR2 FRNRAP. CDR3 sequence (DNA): TGTGCTAGTAAGAGGACAGATACGCAGTATTTT. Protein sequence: CASKRTDTQYF. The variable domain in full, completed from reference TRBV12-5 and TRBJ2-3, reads DARVTQTPRHKVTEMGQEVTMRCQPILGHNTVFWYRQTMMQGLELLAYFRNRAPLDDSGMPKDRFSAEMPDATLATLKIQPSEPRDSAVYFCASKRTDTQYFGPGTRLTVL.

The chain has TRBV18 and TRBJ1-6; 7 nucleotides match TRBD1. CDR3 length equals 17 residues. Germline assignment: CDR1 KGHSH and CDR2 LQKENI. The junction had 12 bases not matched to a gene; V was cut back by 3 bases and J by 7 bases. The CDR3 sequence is CASSPLTGTSGNSPLHF. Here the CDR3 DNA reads TGTGCCAGCTCACCCTTGACAGGGACTTCAGGGAATTCACCCCTCCACTTT.

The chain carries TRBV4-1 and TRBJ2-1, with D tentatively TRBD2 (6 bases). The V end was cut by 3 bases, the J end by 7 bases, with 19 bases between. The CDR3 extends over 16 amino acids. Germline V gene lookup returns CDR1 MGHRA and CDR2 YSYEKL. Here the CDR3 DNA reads TGCGCCAGCAGCCAGAGATCGGGAGATAGGGGTAATGAGCAGTTCTTC. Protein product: CASSQRSGDRGNEQFF.

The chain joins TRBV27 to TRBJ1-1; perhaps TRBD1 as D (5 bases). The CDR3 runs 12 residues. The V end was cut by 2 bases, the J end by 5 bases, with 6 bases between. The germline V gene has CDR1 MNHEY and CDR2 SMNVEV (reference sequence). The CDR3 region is CASSLRGTEAFF. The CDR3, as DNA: TGTGCCAGCAGTTTAAGGGGAACTGAAGCTTTCTTT.

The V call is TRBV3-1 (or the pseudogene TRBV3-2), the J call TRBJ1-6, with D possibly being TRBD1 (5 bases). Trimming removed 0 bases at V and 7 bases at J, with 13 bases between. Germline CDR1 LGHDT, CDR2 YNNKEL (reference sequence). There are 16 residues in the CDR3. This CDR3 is CASSQDAGLRNSPLHF. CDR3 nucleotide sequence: TGTGCCAGCAGCCAAGACGCAGGGCTGAGGAATTCACCCCTCCACTTT.